This T cell receptor beta chain was found in a study of blood T cell repertoires in COVID-19 (dated by TCRdb to 2020 to 2021). Describing the broader study: Collaborator samples came from the United States, Italy and Spain and covered acute and convalescent phases of COVID-19. The repertoires were made available in a free public database intended to serve as a resource for research on the immune response to SARS-CoV-2. The dataset comprised deeply sampled blood TCRbeta repertoires from subjects exposed to, actively infected with, or recovered from COVID-19. The samples were drawn from two sources: the first 160 participants of the ongoing ImmuneRACE study, and 1,200 or so subjects contributed by 6 global collaborators. The sample metadata nearly always contained a de-identified subject ID, COVID-19 status, age in years and sex. The material from the prospective study consisted of cDNA or gDNA derived from T cells, B-cell-depleted T cells, or PBMCs. Where available, HLA class I and class II types were obtained from metadata supplied by the sample provider rather than from assay-based typing. General findings and caveats noted by the study authors: The quantity of clinical and demographic metadata differed by source and by participant and was supplied without curation.

TCRbeta CDR3 regions were amplified from genomic DNA using the immunoSEQ Assay, a bias-controlled multiplex PCR. In the paper's pipeline: The number of nucleated cells in each sample was estimated by amplification of reference gene primers within the assay. Sequence reads were collapsed and filtered to measure the absolute abundance of every unique TCRbeta CDR3 rearrangement. Productive Simpson clonality was computed per sample as the square root of Simpson's diversity index over productive rearrangements. Sourced from immuneACCESS, this table was stored by TCRdb with only in-frame sequences that have V and J called. A share of the clones is absent; for the studies checked, an unresolved V gene accounts for under half, and the remainder has no known explanation. The V and J calls and clone size were taken over from that table, and D and trimming were inferred from the DNA. For this sample there are about 110,000 clones; around 85% appear just once. Together, the top ten hold 5% to 6.5% of the sample.

One collaborating source in Seattle enrolled patients during active infection and followed them longitudinally through the course of disease. Each collaborating institution followed its own protocols to collect whole blood in K2EDTA tubes. For TCRbeta analysis, collaborators shipped samples in one of three forms: frozen whole blood, isolated PBMCs, or DNA extracted from either of those sample types. V and J lose 0 bases and 0 bases, and a span of 8 bases separates them. The CDR3 contains 15 residues, cysteine and phenylalanine counted. Only the CDR3 DNA stays, 45 bases, in frame from base 1. From a lookup of the germline V gene, CDR1 and CDR2 are SGHDN and FVKESK. About this clone itself: It has no known antigen specificity. Base qualities were left out, and no much larger clone turns up one base away.

This sequence originates from a woman aged 60-75 years with COVID-19, enrolled during active disease. Recombination connected TRBV14 to TRBJ1-1; the D region possibly corresponds to TRBD1 (6 bases align). The sample was peripheral blood. The DNA sequence is given as TGTGCCAGCAGCCAAGAGTGGGGGCTGAACACTGAAGCTTTCTTT. Translated, this is CASSQEWGLNTEAFF.